The 5 T cell receptor beta chains reported below all come from one sample, sequenced in a study of blood T cells in healthy people across ages. Together with a sample-barcoded 5' primer, a J-beta primer mix was included in a second PCR lasting roughly 6 to 12 cycles. TCRdb processed the 5' RACE reads anew with MiXCR; each CDR3 protein has one entry. This sample carries about 900,000 distinct CDR3 sequences, 45% to 50% of them seen once, and the ten largest clones take 13%. The sample taken for sequencing was blood. These receptors all stem from a man aged 30-40 years in good health.

This clonotype was found a few times. The V gene is TRBV7-9, the J gene TRBJ2-5; 7 positions match TRBD2. Germline V gene lookup returns CDR1 SEHNR and CDR2 FQNEAQ (reference sequence). The junction had 5 bases not matched to a gene; V was cut back by 5 bases and J by 2 bases. This CDR3 has 14 amino acids. The CDR3 bases are TGTGCCAGCAGCGCCTCGGGACTACAAGAGACCCAGTACTTC. This codes for CASSASGLQETQYF.

In its sample, this clonotype was seen once. The rearrangement uses TRBV13 and TRBJ1-2; no clear D gene. Trimming cost V 0 bases and J 6 bases, with 14 bases left between them. The CDR3 consists of 15 residues. CDR1 is PRHDT, CDR2 FYEKMQ, per germline (reference sequence). This chain's CDR3 is CASSLGQPSVHGYTF. In nucleotides, the CDR3 is TGTGCCAGCAGCTTAGGACAGCCAAGCGTGCATGGCTACACCTTC. Together with reference TRBV13 and TRBJ1-2, the CDR3 gives the full variable domain: AAGVIQSPRHLIKEKRETATLKCYPIPRHDTVYWYQQGPGQDPQFLISFYEKMQSDKGSIPDRFSAQQFSDYHSELNMSSLELGDSALYFCASSLGQPSVHGYTFGSGTRLTVV.

The chain recombines TRBV6-6 with TRBJ2-1; D is perhaps TRBD2 (7 bases). In germline, CDR1 is MNHNY, CDR2 SVGAGI (reference sequence). The CDR3 is made up of 15 amino acids. Trimming stripped 6 bases from V and 6 bases from J, with 18 bases between. The CDR3 sequence: CASRGAGAFVNEQFF. DNA of the CDR3: TGTGCCAGCAGGGGGGCGGGGGCCTTCGTCAATGAGCAGTTCTTC.

This chain joins TRBV5-1 and TRBJ2-5, with 8 bases that match TRBD2. Germline CDR1 reads SGHRS; CDR2 reads YFSETQ. This CDR3 region has 14 residues. J lost 1 base, V lost 7 bases, and 6 bases had no gene match. The CDR3 loop reads CASGLAVAQETQYF. Here the CDR3 DNA reads TGCGCCAGCGGACTAGCTGTGGCCCAAGAGACCCAGTACTTC.

The chain uses TRBV7-9 and TRBJ2-6; the D gene could be TRBD1 or TRBD2 (6 bases each). The V end was cut by 0 bases, the J end by 1 base, with 10 bases between. The germline V gene has CDR1 SEHNR and CDR2 FQNEAQ (reference sequence). This CDR3 comprises 17 residues. CDR3 nucleotide sequence: TGTGCCAGCAGCTTAGCGGGGGGCCAGTCTGGGGCCAACGTCCTGACTTTC. This codes for CASSLAGGQSGANVLTF.